This T cell receptor (beta chain) was sequenced during a study of brain T cells in children with intractable seizures. The V gene's germline CDR1 is LNHDA and CDR2 SQIVND (reference sequence). The CDR3 spans 11 residues. V trimming: 8 bases; J trimming: 5 bases; junction bases outside the gene matches: 0. Produced via immunoSEQ multiplex PCR; TCRdb's table is partial and in-frame only. The sample shows around 100,000 clones, under 95% of them seen only once. This material consisted of peripheral blood, taken at surgery. The chain has TRBV19 and TRBJ2-1; TRBD2 matches 7 bases. The clonotype was recovered from a boy younger than two with hemimegalencephaly and intractable seizures. The CDR3 here is CASRGDNEQFF. The DNA for the CDR3 is TGTGCCAGTCGGGGGGACAATGAGCAGTTCTTC.